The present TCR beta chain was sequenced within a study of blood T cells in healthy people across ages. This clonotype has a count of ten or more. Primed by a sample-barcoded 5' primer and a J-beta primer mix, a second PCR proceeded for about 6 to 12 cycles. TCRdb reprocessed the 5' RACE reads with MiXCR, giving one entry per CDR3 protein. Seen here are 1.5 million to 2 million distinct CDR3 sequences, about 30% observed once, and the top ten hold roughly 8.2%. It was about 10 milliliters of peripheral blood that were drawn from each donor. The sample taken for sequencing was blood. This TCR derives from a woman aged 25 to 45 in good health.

The chain's CDR3 is CASSSGQGPPNEQYF. The CDR3 bases are TGTGCCAGCAGTTCCGGACAGGGTCCCCCGAACGAGCAGTACTTC. This chain joins TRBV27 and TRBJ2-7, with 8 bases lining up with TRBD1. V lost 4 bases to trimming and J lost 5 bases; unmatched junction nucleotides: 10. The CDR3 is 15 amino acids. Germline CDR1 MNHEY, CDR2 SMNVEV (reference sequence).